This T cell receptor beta chain was profiled in a study of regulatory T cells in long-lasting Graves disease. Worth noting for this clonotype: Antigen: not known.

HTBI primers from iRepertoire and Arm-PCR of CDR3 regions yielded the TCR beta libraries. TCRdb used MiXCR to reprocess the multiplex PCR reads, holding one entry per CDR3 protein. This sample has hundreds of thousands of distinct CDR3 sequences, with 18% found just once. Study results and caveats: TCR diversity was lower in persistent Graves' patients than in newly diagnosed ones. Between persistent patients, about 2,500 public clonotypes were shared, exceeding the 966 shared between new patients.

Time point here: newly diagnosed GD, antithyroid drugs for less than 3 months. The authors made the TCR library using RNA they extracted from PBMCs. The diagnosis of Graves' disease used American Thyroid Association guidelines. CDR1 is SGHAT and CDR2 is FQNNGV in the germline V gene. V was cut by 0 bases and J by 0 bases, with 9 bases left in between. This CDR3 is 16 amino acids long. Source: peripheral blood mononuclear cells (PBMCs), taken at new diagnosis, from a patient treated with antithyroid drugs. The TCR sequence derives from a female donor with Graves disease. The chain combines TRBV11-2 with TRBJ1-3; D unresolved. The CDR3 is CASSLDSLFSGNTIYF. The DNA of the CDR3 is TGTGCCAGCAGCTTAGACAGCTTATTCTCTGGAAACACCATATATTTT.